A single sample gave rise to the 12 T cell receptor beta chains below, sequenced in a study of identical twins. TCRdb redid the calling of the 5' RACE reads with MiXCR, one entry per CDR3 protein. The table includes 500,000 to 650,000 distinct CDR3 sequences, 7% to 7.5% detected once. This sample was shared with a second study, whose subject was yellow fever vaccine responses in identical twins.

The sample was PBMCs. All receptors derive from a woman aged 18-29 years in good health.

This chain connects TRBV7-9 to TRBJ2-2; D unclear. Germline loops: CDR1 SEHNR, CDR2 FQNEAQ (reference sequence). The V end lost 2 bases, the J end lost 0 bases, and 7 bases lay between the germline ends. This CDR3 comprises 15 residues. The CDR3 nucleotides read TGTGCCAGCAGCTTAAGTGAGGCGAACACCGGGGAGCTGTTTTTT. Its protein is CASSLSEANTGELFF. The variable domain in full, completed from reference TRBV7-9 and TRBJ2-2, reads DTGVSQNPRHKITKRGQNVTFRCDPISEHNRLYWYRQTLGQGPEFLTYFQNEAQLEKSRLLSDRFSAERPKGSFSTLEIQRTEQGDSAMYLCASSLSEANTGELFFGEGSRLTVL.

This clonotype was seen a handful of times. This sequence joins TRBV6-1 and TRBJ2-1; D might be TRBD2 (6 bases). Per germline, CDR1 MNHNS and CDR2 SASEGT. V was clipped by 6 bases and J by 6 bases, with 18 bases between them. This CDR3 spans 15 amino acids. CDR3 protein: CASRNMGTGGNEQFF. CDR3 DNA: TGTGCCAGCAGAAACATGGGGACTGGTGGCAATGAGCAGTTCTTC.

This clonotype showed up just a few times. This chain joins TRBV12-3 or TRBV12-4 and TRBJ1-4, with a tentative D call TRBD1 (6 bases). This CDR3 region has 15 residues. Trimming pared 6 bases from V and 5 bases from J, leaving 16 bases between. The CDR3 reads CASSPPGAGNEKLFF. CDR3 bases: TGTGCCAGCAGCCCCCCGGGGGCCGGGAATGAAAAACTGTTTTTT.

This clonotype was detected only a few times. The chain couples TRBV12-3 or TRBV12-4 to TRBJ2-1, with 7 bases aligning to TRBD2. After removal of 5 bases from V and 5 bases from J, the junction contained 9 bases not matched to a gene. The CDR3 consists of 15 residues. CDR3: CASSPLGGSHNEQFF. For the CDR3, the DNA is TGTGCCAGCAGTCCTCTGGGCGGGAGTCACAATGAGCAGTTCTTC.

This clonotype came up a few times. The chain recombines TRBV3-1 with TRBJ2-3; D is unresolved. This CDR3 is built from 17 residues. Between the trimmed V and J ends, which lost 1 base and 4 bases, there was a span of 18 bases. The germline gives CDR1 LGHDT, CDR2 YNNKEL (reference sequence). CDR3 sequence (DNA): TGTGCCAGCAGCCAAGCACGTTCTTCGAGAGGCGCAGATACGCAGTATTTT. Protein: CASSQARSSRGADTQYF.

This clonotype appeared many times. V is TRBV5-1 and J is TRBJ2-5, with D perhaps TRBD1 (6 bases). V was pared by 2 bases and J by 4 bases, with 12 bases between. CDR1 SGHRS and CDR2 YFSETQ come from the germline V gene. The CDR3 runs 14 residues. CDR3: CASSFATGRETQYF. DNA for the CDR3: TGCGCCAGCAGCTTTGCAACAGGGCGAGAGACCCAGTACTTC. The full variable domain, with the rest looked up from reference TRBV5-1 and TRBJ2-5, is KAGVTQTPRYLIKTRGQQVTLSCSPISGHRSVSWYQQTPGQGLQFLFEYFSETQRNKGNFPGRFSGRQFSNSRSEMNVSTLELGDSALYLCASSFATGRETQYFGPGTRLLVL.

This clonotype was detected a few times. This sequence joins TRBV10-3 and TRBJ2-5, with 9 bases matching TRBD1. V shed 10 bases, J shed 3 bases, and the junction held 6 bases outside the gene matches. Germline values: CDR1 ENHRY, CDR2 SYGVKD. This CDR3 is 13 amino acids long. CDR3 sequence: CATRTGAEETQYF. CDR3 in DNA: TGTGCCACGAGGACAGGGGCCGAAGAGACCCAGTACTTC.

This clonotype was seen many times. V usage is TRBV21-1 and J usage is TRBJ1-1; the table's TRBD1 call for D was not verified on the DNA. TRBV21-1 is tagged as a pseudogene. The CDR3 extends over 16 amino acids. The chain's CDR3 is CASSNGFRADRKTAFF. As DNA, the CDR3 is TGTGCCAGCAGCAATGGGTTTCGGGCAGACAGAAAGACCGCTTTCTTT.

V gene TRBV27 combines with J gene TRBJ1-5; D not certain. V shed 5 bases and J shed 3 bases, with 14 bases lying between them. This CDR3 is 15 amino acids long. Looked up from germline, CDR1 is MNHEY and CDR2 is SMNVEV (reference sequence). For the CDR3, the DNA is TGTGCCAGCAGTCCCGCCTCGGGTCACAATCAGCCCCAGCATTTT. It yields the protein CASSPASGHNQPQHF.

This clonotype was counted a few times. The chain has TRBV6-5 and TRBJ2-2, with 11 bases lining up with TRBD1. CDR1 and CDR2 from the germline V gene are MNHEY and SVGAGI. CDR3 length: 18 residues. The trim removed 6 bases at V and 4 bases at J, leaving 13 bases unmatched. The CDR3 region has the DNA TGTGCCAGCAGACTCGGACAGGGGGCAGCATCGGTCACCGGGGAGCTGTTTTTT. Translation: CASRLGQGAASVTGELFF.

This clonotype was observed a few times. The gene calls are TRBV7-9 and TRBJ1-1; D is perhaps TRBD1 (6 bases). Germline CDR1 SEHNR, CDR2 FQNEAQ (reference sequence). The CDR3 loop spans 15 amino acids. Trimming stripped 0 bases from V and 7 bases from J, with 15 bases between. CDR3 sequence reads: CASSLAEYSGVEAFF. CDR3 in DNA: TGTGCCAGCAGCTTAGCTGAATATTCAGGGGTTGAAGCTTTCTTT.

V and J are TRBV6-2 or TRBV6-3 and TRBJ2-3, with 13 nucleotides matching TRBD2. The CDR3 has 15 amino acids. With V trimmed by 8 bases and J by 4 bases, 6 bases remained unmatched. Germline V CDR1 and CDR2: MNHEY, SVGEGT. DNA for the CDR3: TGTGCCAGCGCCGCGGGACTAGCGGGGCCAGATACGCAGTATTTT. It codes for CASAAGLAGPDTQYF.